This TCR beta chain was obtained from a study of monozygotic twins with inflammatory bowel disease. With the 5' RACE reads reprocessed, TCRdb shows one record per CDR3 protein and no DNA. Seen in this sample are under 45,000 distinct CDR3 sequences; the ten most common clones hold 5.3%. Germline CDR1 and CDR2: LGHDT and YNNKEL (reference sequence). The CDR3 length is 15 residues. The source material was blood. The sequence derives from a human donor with ulcerative colitis or Crohn's disease, or a healthy co-twin of an affected twin (not recorded which). The chain combines TRBV3-1 with TRBJ2-1; TCRdb's D call of TRBD2 is untestable without DNA. This CDR3 reads CASSPTSGRVNEQFF.